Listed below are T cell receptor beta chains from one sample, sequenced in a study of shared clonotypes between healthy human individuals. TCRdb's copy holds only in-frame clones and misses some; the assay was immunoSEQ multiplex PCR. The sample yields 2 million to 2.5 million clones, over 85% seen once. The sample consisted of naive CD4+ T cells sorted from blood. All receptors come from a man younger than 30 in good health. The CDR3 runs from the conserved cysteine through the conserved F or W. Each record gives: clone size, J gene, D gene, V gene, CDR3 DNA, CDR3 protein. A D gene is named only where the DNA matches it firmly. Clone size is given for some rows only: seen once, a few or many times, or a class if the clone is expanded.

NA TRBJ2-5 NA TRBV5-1 TGCGCCAGCAGCTTGGCCGGGACGAACAAAGAGACCCAGTACTTC CASSLAGTNKETQYF
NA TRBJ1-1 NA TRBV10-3 TGTGCCATCAGTGAGTCTCTGTCCAACACTGAAGCTTTCTTT CAISESLSNTEAFF
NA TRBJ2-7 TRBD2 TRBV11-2 TGTGCCAGCAGCCTTGGAACTAGCGGGTGGTCCTACGAGCAGTACTTC CASSLGTSGWSYEQYF
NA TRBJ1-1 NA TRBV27 TGTCCACTATCGAGGGACTCGAACACTGAAGCTTTCTTT CPLSRDSNTEAFF
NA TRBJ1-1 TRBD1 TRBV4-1 TGCGCCAGCAGCCCGGGACAGGAGGGTGGTGGCACTGAAGCTTTCTTT CASSPGQEGGGTEAFF
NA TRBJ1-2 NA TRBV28 TGTGCCAGCAGTTTATTGGCAGCCGGCAACTATGGCTACACCTTC CASSLLAAGNYGYTF
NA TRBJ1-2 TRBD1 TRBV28 TGTGCCAGCAGCCGGGACAGCTGGGGCTACACCTTC CASSRDSWGYTF
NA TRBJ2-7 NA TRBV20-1 TGCAGTGCCCACCCCGAGCAGTACTTC CSAHPEQYF
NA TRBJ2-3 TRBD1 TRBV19 TGTGCCAGTAGTACCGGGACAGGGTTGTCCACAGATACGCAGTATTTT CASSTGTGLSTDTQYF
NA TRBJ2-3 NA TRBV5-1 TGCGCCAGCAGCTTGGATCTGGGATCGGATACGCAGTATTTT CASSLDLGSDTQYF
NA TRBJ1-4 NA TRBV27 TGTGCCAGCAGTTTAAATGTATTGCAGGTCGGGGAAAAACTGTTTTTT CASSLNVLQVGEKLFF
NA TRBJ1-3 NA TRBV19 TGTGCCAGTAAAGCGGACAGTCAAAGCTCTGGAAACACCATATATTTT CASKADSQSSGNTIYF
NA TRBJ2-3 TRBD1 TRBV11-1 TGTGCCAGCAGTAACGGACAGGGCAGCACAGATACGCAGTATTTT CASSNGQGSTDTQYF
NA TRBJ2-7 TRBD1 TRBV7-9 TGTGCCAGCAGCTTGCCGACAGGGGGCGAGCAGTACTTC CASSLPTGGEQYF
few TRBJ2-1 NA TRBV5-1 TGCGCCAGCAGCTTGGAGGGCACCTTTGGCAATGAGCAGTTCTTC CASSLEGTFGNEQFF
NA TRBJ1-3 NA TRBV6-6 TGTGCCAGCAGTTACCCGACAGGTCCTGGAAACACCATATATTTT CASSYPTGPGNTIYF
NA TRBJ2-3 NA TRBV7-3 TGTGCCAGCAGCTCGAGTCGGGCAGATACGCAGTATTTT CASSSSRADTQYF
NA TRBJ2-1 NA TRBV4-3 TGCGCCAGCAGCCAAGACCGGGTCGCCTACAATGAGCAGTTCTTC CASSQDRVAYNEQFF
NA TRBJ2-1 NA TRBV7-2 TGTGCCAGCAGCTTCTCGGGTAGTTGGGACAATGAGCAGTTCTTC CASSFSGSWDNEQFF
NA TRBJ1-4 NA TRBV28 TGTGCCAGCACCAGGTACCCGGGGGAAAAACTGTTTTTT CASTRYPGEKLFF
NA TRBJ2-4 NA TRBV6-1 TGTGCCAGCAGCCCCCTCGGGAACATTCAGTACTTC CASSPLGNIQYF
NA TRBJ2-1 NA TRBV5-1 TGCGCCAGCAGCGTCGGACTCGGCAATGAGCAGTTCTTC CASSVGLGNEQFF
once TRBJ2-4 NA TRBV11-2 TGTGCCAGCAGGAAGACAGGAGACTCCAAAAACATTCAGTACTTC CASRKTGDSKNIQYF